These T cell receptor beta chains were read from a single sample in a study of beta chain features in type 1 diabetes. Assay used: immunoSEQ multiplex PCR; TCRdb lists only in-frame clones, some missing. The profile shows around 110,000 clones, 15% to 20% of them singletons. The specimen sequenced was central memory CD4+ T cells from blood. The receptors come from a man younger than 45 with type 1 diabetes. CDR3s include the opening cysteine and the closing phenylalanine or tryptophan. Each record gives: clone size, J gene, D gene, V gene, CDR3 protein, CDR3 DNA. The D gene is left open where the match is weak. Clone size is stated in some rows and not others, as once, few, many or a class when expanded.

few,TRBJ1-5,NA,TRBV20-1,CSARHTRPQHF,TGCAGTGCTAGACATACTCGGCCCCAGCATTTT
few,TRBJ2-3,NA,TRBV2,CASSRVNTDTQYF,TGTGCCAGCAGCAGGGTTAATACAGATACGCAGTATTTT
few,TRBJ2-7,NA,TRBV10-3,CAISESTRGYEQYF,TGTGCCATCAGTGAGTCGACGCGTGGGTACGAGCAGTACTTC
NA,TRBJ1-2,NA,TRBV5-1,CASSAAGGYLNGYTF,TGCGCCAGCAGCGCGGCCGGGGGCTATTTGAATGGCTACACCTTC
NA,TRBJ2-7,NA,TRBV7-2,CASSLRTATYEQYF,TGTGCCAGCAGCCTCCGGACGGCCACCTACGAGCAGTACTTC
NA,TRBJ2-1,NA,TRBV6-5,CAISESTKANEQFF,TGTGCCATCAGTGAGTCGACGAAGGCCAATGAGCAGTTCTTC
many,TRBJ1-2,NA,TRBV2,CASSEVIPNYGYTF,TGTGCCAGCAGTGAGGTCATACCGAACTATGGCTACACCTTC
NA,TRBJ1-2,TRBD1,TRBV6-5,CASSYPGQGLSGYTF,TGTGCCAGCAGTTACCCGGGACAGGGACTAAGCGGCTACACCTTC
NA,TRBJ2-3,NA,TRBV7-3,CASSLNGGKGDTQYF,TGTGCCAGCAGCTTAAACGGGGGAAAGGGAGATACGCAGTATTTT
few,TRBJ1-5,TRBD1,TRBV18,CASSLDRVRNQPQHF,TGTGCCAGCTCACTCGACAGGGTTCGCAATCAGCCCCAGCATTTT
NA,TRBJ2-3,TRBD1,TRBV7-9,CASSLRGTGADTQYF,TGTGCCAGCAGCTTACGAGGGACAGGGGCAGATACGCAGTATTTT
few,TRBJ2-3,TRBD2,TRBV11-3,CASSLEAGGQYTQYF,TGTGCCAGCAGCTTAGAAGCGGGGGGGCAATATACGCAGTATTTT
many,TRBJ1-2,NA,TRBV19,CASSMRGGYTF,TGTGCCAGTAGTATGAGGGGAGGCTACACCTTC
few,TRBJ2-7,NA,TRBV29-1,CSVDSSGEQYF,TGCAGCGTTGATTCGAGTGGGGAGCAGTACTTC
few,TRBJ2-3,NA,TRBV13,CASSSQRSTDTQYF,TGTGCCAGCAGCTCTCAGCGTAGCACAGATACGCAGTATTTT
NA,TRBJ1-4,NA,TRBV7-2,CASSLGQPGGEKLFF,TGTGCCAGCAGCTTGGGACAACCCGGGGGGGAAAAACTGTTTTTT
NA,TRBJ2-7,TRBD1,TRBV9,CASSTLTGNEQYF,TGTGCCAGCAGCACCTTGACAGGGAACGAGCAGTACTTC
many,TRBJ2-5,NA,TRBV10-3,CAIGGPGTETQYF,TGTGCCATCGGAGGGCCTGGGACGGAGACCCAGTACTTC
few,TRBJ2-3,NA,TRBV7-2,CASSRAGGQGTDTQYF,TGTGCCAGCAGCCGGGCCGGGGGCCAGGGGACAGATACGCAGTATTTT
medium-sized,TRBJ2-5,TRBD2,TRBV14,CASSQARLAYLPRETQYF,TGTGCCAGCAGCCAAGCGCGACTAGCCTACCTTCCACGAGAGACCCAGTACTTC
NA,TRBJ2-3,TRBD2,TRBV6-5,CASAPSGGASDTQYF,TGTGCCAGCGCACCGAGCGGGGGGGCCTCAGATACGCAGTATTTT
few,TRBJ1-3,NA,TRBV4-3,CASSQEIAKNTIYF,TGCGCCAGCAGCCAAGAGATCGCGAAAAACACCATATATTTT
NA,TRBJ2-1,TRBD2,TRBV7-2,CASSPWTSGDNEQFF,TGTGCCAGCAGCCCCTGGACTAGCGGGGATAATGAGCAGTTCTTC
few,TRBJ2-7,NA,TRBV29-1,CSVGQSYEQYF,TGCAGCGTTGGGCAGAGTTACGAGCAGTACTTC
NA,TRBJ2-7,TRBD1,TRBV7-2,CASSLVGTGSYEQYF,TGTGCCAGCAGCTTAGTGGGGACAGGTAGTTACGAGCAGTACTTC
few,TRBJ2-1,TRBD1,TRBV5-1,CASSETGQSYNEQFF,TGCGCCAGCAGCGAAACGGGACAGTCCTACAATGAGCAGTTCTTC
NA,TRBJ1-5,NA,TRBV2,CASSGSGFQPQHF,TGTGCCAGCAGTGGAAGCGGTTTTCAGCCCCAGCATTTT
NA,TRBJ2-7,NA,TRBV7-9,CASSFRQDTYEQYF,TGTGCCAGCAGCTTCCGACAGGATACCTACGAGCAGTACTTC